These 30 T cell receptor beta chains were sequenced from one sample in a study of cytomegalovirus exposure and HLA in healthy donors. The PCR used 60 Vbeta and 13 Jbeta primers. Sequencing used immunoSEQ multiplex PCR; TCRdb keeps in-frame clones, though not all of them. The sample has 150,000 to 200,000 clones, roughly three quarters seen once. Sequencing used PBMCs. The receptors stem from a male donor in good health and CMV-seropositive.

This chain connects TRBV19 to TRBJ1-5, with D hard to call. The V end was cut by 5 bases, the J end by 1 base, with 15 bases between. The germline gives CDR1 LNHDA, CDR2 SQIVND (reference sequence). The CDR3 has 16 residues. CDR3 sequence: CASSVRVMNSNQPQHF. The CDR3 nucleotides read TGTGCCAGTAGTGTTCGAGTGATGAACAGCAATCAGCCCCAGCATTTT.

The chain carries TRBV29-1 and TRBJ1-2; 8 bases align to TRBD1. Germline lookup yields CDR1 SQVTM and CDR2 ANQGSEA. V gave up 8 bases and J gave up 6 bases; unmatched junction bases: 8. The CDR3 consists of 12 residues. In DNA, the CDR3 is TGCAGCTCCCGGACAGGGTTGGATGGCTACACCTTC. Protein product: CSSRTGLDGYTF.

The V call is TRBV18, the J call TRBJ1-1; D might be TRBD1 (6 bases). CDR3 length: 14 residues. Germline V CDR1 and CDR2: KGHSH, LQKENI. Trimming shortened V by 5 bases and J by 4 bases, and 14 bases separated the two germline ends. The CDR3 nucleotides are TGTGCCAGCTCAGGGGGCAATGTGGTCACTGAAGCTTTCTTT. Its protein is CASSGGNVVTEAFF.

This clone has just one count. V and J are TRBV2 and TRBJ2-5; 11 bases are a match to TRBD1. V lost 4 bases to trimming and J lost 4 bases; unmatched junction nucleotides: 14. The CDR3 has 18 residues. CDR1 is SNHLY and CDR2 is FYNNEI in the germline V gene. CDR3 coding DNA: TGTGCCAGCAGTGCTCCCTGGACAGGGGGCTCGACAATAGAGACCCAGTACTTC. This encodes CASSAPWTGGSTIETQYF.

The CDR3 nucleotides are TGTGCCAGCAGCTTGGGATGGGGTCGGACAGGGGTTAAGTATGGCTACACCTTC. Translating it yields CASSLGWGRTGVKYGYTF. The genes are TRBV5-6 and TRBJ1-2; 9 bases align to TRBD1. Germline values: CDR1 SGHDT, CDR2 YYEEEE. After removal of 0 bases from V and 5 bases from J, the junction contained 14 bases not matched to a gene. This CDR3 comprises 18 residues.

This clone showed up many times. The chain carries TRBV5-1 and TRBJ2-2, with D tentatively TRBD1 (6 bases). Per the germline V gene, CDR1 is SGHRS and CDR2 is YFSETQ. The V gene lost 1 base and the J gene lost 7 bases, with 8 bases spanning the gap. There are 13 residues in the CDR3. The CDR3 is CASSLQGNGELFF. In DNA, the CDR3 is TGCGCCAGCAGCTTGCAGGGGAACGGGGAGCTGTTTTTT.

The rearrangement uses TRBV2 and TRBJ2-2, with 8 bases lining up with TRBD2. Germline values: CDR1 SNHLY, CDR2 FYNNEI. V shed 6 bases and J 6 bases; nucleotides not matched to a gene: 9. The CDR3 runs 15 residues. CDR3 in DNA: TGTGCCAGCAGGCAGGGTCCGGGGGGGCCCGGGGAGCTGTTTTTT. This codes for CASRQGPGGPGELFF. Using reference TRBV2 and TRBJ2-2 for the parts outside the CDR3, the full variable domain is EPEVTQTPSHQVTQMGQEVILRCVPISNHLYFYWYRQILGQKVEFLVSFYNNEISEKSEIFDDQFSVERPDGSNFTLKIRSTKLEDSAMYFCASRQGPGGPGELFFGEGSRLTVL.

The V and J genes are TRBV7-8 and TRBJ2-5; no clear D. V was clipped by 3 bases and J by 5 bases, with 19 bases between them. The V gene's germline CDR1 is SGHVS and CDR2 FQNEAQ. This CDR3 has 16 residues. The CDR3: CASSLVARGPRETQYF. CDR3 coding DNA: TGTGCCAGCAGCTTGGTGGCCCGCGGCCCTAGGGAGACCCAGTACTTC.

This clone was counted only a few times. The J gene is TRBJ1-4, the V gene TRBV2, with D possibly being TRBD1 (5 bases). This CDR3 has 13 residues. Trimming removed 7 bases at V and 8 bases at J, with 14 bases between. Germline CDR1 and CDR2: SNHLY and FYNNEI. CDR3 protein: CASTQGLREKLFF. The CDR3 bases are TGTGCCAGCACCCAGGGTTTACGGGAAAAACTGTTTTTT. Together with reference TRBV2 and TRBJ1-4, the CDR3 gives the full variable domain: EPEVTQTPSHQVTQMGQEVILRCVPISNHLYFYWYRQILGQKVEFLVSFYNNEISEKSEIFDDQFSVERPDGSNFTLKIRSTKLEDSAMYFCASTQGLREKLFFGSGTQLSVL.

The rearrangement uses TRBV7-3 and TRBJ2-5; D remains unclear. CDR1 SGHTA and CDR2 FQGTGA come from the germline V gene. V lost 1 base and J 4 bases, leaving 7 bases between the germline ends. The CDR3 covers 13 residues. The DNA for the CDR3 is TGTGCCAGCAGCTTAATGGGCCGAGAGACCCAGTACTTC. Amino acid sequence: CASSLMGRETQYF.

This clone was observed a few times. V is TRBV6-4 and J is TRBJ1-6; D is perhaps TRBD1 (5 bases). Germline CDR1 reads MRHNA; CDR2 reads SNTAGT. The ends were cut back, 5 bases at V and 8 bases at J, with 13 bases in the middle. The CDR3 sequence is 14 residues long. The CDR3 nucleotides are TGTGCCAGCAGTCCGGGACTAGAGGATTCACCCCTCCACTTT. This encodes CASSPGLEDSPLHF.

The rearrangement uses TRBV4-1 and TRBJ2-1; 9 bases align to TRBD1. Trimming cost V 3 bases and J 5 bases; bases outside gene matches: 5. Germline assignment: CDR1 MGHRA and CDR2 YSYEKL. The CDR3 contains 15 residues. CDR3 residues: CASSHPDRGDNEQFF. The CDR3 nucleotides are TGCGCCAGCAGCCACCCGGACAGGGGTGACAATGAGCAGTTCTTC.

The chain couples TRBV6-1 to TRBJ1-5, with a tentative D call TRBD1 (5 bases). This CDR3 has 14 amino acids. V lost 8 bases to trimming and J lost 0 bases, with 11 bases between them. Germline CDR1 reads MNHNS; CDR2 reads SASEGT. CDR3: CASARQFSNQPQHF. In nucleotides, the CDR3 is TGTGCCAGCGCCAGACAGTTTAGCAATCAGCCCCAGCATTTT.

A few counts support this clone. V and J are TRBV11-2 and TRBJ1-1, with a possible D match to TRBD1 (5 bases). There are 11 residues in the CDR3. Germline CDR1 SGHAT, CDR2 FQNNGV. Trimming took 7 bases from V and 10 from J, leaving 13 bases between them. In DNA form, the CDR3 reads TGTGCCAGCACCTCAGGGCCGACAGCTTTCTTT. This codes for CASTSGPTAFF.

This clone was seen once. The genes are TRBV6-5 and TRBJ2-7; 9 bases fit TRBD1. Germline lookup yields CDR1 MNHEY and CDR2 SVGAGI. The CDR3 covers 15 residues. The junction had 5 bases not matched to a gene; V was cut back by 4 bases and J by 1 base. CDR3 nucleotides: TGTGCCAGCAGTTTCGGACAGGGGAGGTCCTACGAGCAGTACTTC. Translated: CASSFGQGRSYEQYF.

This chain joins TRBV28 and TRBJ2-7; D unresolved. Germline CDR1 MDHEN, CDR2 SYDVKM. Trimming removed 6 bases from V and 0 bases from J, with 18 bases in between. The CDR3 runs to 16 residues. This CDR3 is CASSPIFDSLSYEQYF. CDR3 bases: TGTGCCAGCAGCCCCATCTTTGACTCTCTCTCCTACGAGCAGTACTTC.

The V gene is TRBV30, the J gene TRBJ2-7; no clear D gene. V lost 3 bases and J 3 bases, leaving 9 bases between the germline ends. In germline, CDR1 is GTSNPN, CDR2 SVGIG (reference sequence). The CDR3 extends over 12 amino acids. The chain's CDR3 is CAWSLGLYEQYF. The CDR3 DNA follows: TGTGCCTGGAGCCTGGGCCTCTACGAGCAGTACTTC.

The rearrangement joins TRBV29-1 to TRBJ1-2; D not resolved. This CDR3 is built from 14 residues. Trimming stripped 3 bases from V and 4 bases from J, with 15 bases between. Per germline, CDR1 SQVTM and CDR2 ANQGSEA. CDR3 DNA sequence: TGCAGCGTTGACTCGGAGGGTTCGGGCTATGGCTACACCTTC. This gives the protein CSVDSEGSGYGYTF.

The chain employs TRBV6-1 and TRBJ2-7; 9 nucleotides align to TRBD1. CDR1 is MNHNS and CDR2 is SASEGT in the germline V gene. The CDR3 length is 13 residues. After removal of 7 bases from V and 5 bases from J, the junction contained 6 bases not matched to a gene. The CDR3, as DNA: TGTGCCAGCACCAGTACAGGGGGCCACGAGCAGTACTTC. It is translated as CASTSTGGHEQYF.

The chain links TRBV7-2 to TRBJ2-7; 11 positions agree with TRBD1. Trimming at V came to 4 bases and at J to 3 bases, leaving 5 bases not matched to a gene. Germline lookup yields CDR1 SGHTA and CDR2 FQGNSA. This CDR3 comprises 15 residues. CDR3 loop: CASSSGQGVVYEQYF. CDR3 coding DNA: TGTGCCAGCAGCTCGGGACAGGGGGTTGTCTACGAGCAGTACTTC.

As to this clone: One end of the junction does not line up with germline, which may come from a read error. V gene TRBV5-1 combines with J gene TRBJ2-1; 12 bases line up with TRBD2. CDR1 is SGHRS, CDR2 YFSETQ, per germline. This CDR3 contains 17 residues. The CDR3 region is CASRLGASGGAPNEQFF. CDR3 coding DNA: TGCGCCAGCAGGTTGGGGGCTAGCGGGGGGGCCCCCAATGAGCAGTTCTTC.

The chain has TRBV27 and TRBJ2-3, with D maybe TRBD2 (6 bases). The CDR3 has 14 amino acids. Trimming pared 3 bases from V and 2 bases from J, leaving 9 bases between. The germline CDR1 and CDR2 sequences are MNHEY and SMNVEV (reference sequence). The chain's CDR3 is CASSFAGSTDTQYF. The DNA of the CDR3 is TGTGCCAGCAGTTTTGCGGGGTCCACAGATACGCAGTATTTT.

The chain joins TRBV29-1 to TRBJ1-2; D gene unclear. Trimming removed 3 bases at V and 5 bases at J, with 10 bases between. The length of the CDR3 is 12 residues. Per the germline V gene, CDR1 is SQVTM and CDR2 is ANQGSEA. The CDR3 region has the DNA TGCAGCGTTGACCTCGGGATTTATGGCTACACCTTC. The encoded protein is CSVDLGIYGYTF. Variable domain in full (rest from reference TRBV29-1 and TRBJ1-2): SAVISQKPSRDICQRGTSLTIQCQVDSQVTMMFWYRQQPGQSLTLIATANQGSEATYESGFVIDKFPISRPNLTFSTLTVSNMSPEDSSIYLCSVDLGIYGYTFGSGTRLTVV.

The chain's CDR3 is CASSPNRDPGELFF. The CDR3 DNA follows: TGTGCCAGCTCACCGAACAGGGACCCCGGGGAGCTGTTTTTT. The chain is built from TRBV18 and TRBJ2-2, with D possibly being TRBD1 (6 bases). Trimming removed 3 bases from V and 6 bases from J, with 11 bases in between. The germline gives CDR1 KGHSH, CDR2 LQKENI. This CDR3 spans 14 amino acids.

The chain uses TRBV7-3 and TRBJ2-3; 7 nucleotides line up with TRBD1. Trimming took 2 bases from V and 2 from J; bases not matched to a gene: 4. The CDR3 length is 15 residues. CDR1 SGHTA and CDR2 FQGTGA come from the germline V gene. The CDR3 sequence: CASSLLGTATDTQYF. The CDR3 region has the DNA TGTGCCAGCAGCTTACTCGGGACAGCCACAGATACGCAGTATTTT.

The chain couples TRBV11-2 to TRBJ2-3; 11 nucleotides line up with TRBD2. This CDR3 is built from 17 residues. CDR1 SGHAT and CDR2 FQNNGV come from the germline V gene. Trimming took 6 bases from V and 0 from J; bases not matched to a gene: 8. The CDR3 is CASRRGLAGTSTDTQYF. CDR3 nucleotide sequence: TGTGCCAGCAGACGAGGACTAGCGGGTACTAGCACAGATACGCAGTATTTT.

The gene calls are TRBV2 and TRBJ1-2; D is unresolved. Germline V gene sequence: CDR1 SNHLY, CDR2 FYNNEI. This CDR3 has 12 amino acids. The V gene lost 8 bases and the J gene lost 6 bases, with 13 bases spanning the gap. The CDR3: CASLIPRDGYTF. CDR3 bases: TGTGCCAGCCTAATCCCGAGGGATGGCTACACCTTC.

V usage is TRBV13 and J usage is TRBJ2-7; TRBD2 matches 9 bases. The junction had 9 bases not matched to a gene; V was cut back by 5 bases and J by 7 bases. Germline loops: CDR1 PRHDT, CDR2 FYEKMQ (reference sequence). This CDR3 comprises 14 residues. This CDR3 reads CASSPRRGGWEQYF. The CDR3 DNA is TGTGCCAGCAGCCCCCGGCGGGGGGGTTGGGAGCAGTACTTC.

This clone was seen a handful of times. CDR3 residues: CASSPGTPRETQYF. The DNA for the CDR3 is TGTGCCAGCAGCCCCGGGACTCCGAGGGAGACCCAGTACTTC. This chain links TRBV14 with TRBJ2-5; D may be TRBD2 (6 bases). Trimming left V 4 bases short and J 5 bases short, with 14 bases between. There are 14 residues in the CDR3. CDR1 and CDR2 from the germline V gene are SGHDN and FVKESK.

The chain joins TRBV9 to TRBJ1-4; tentative D call: TRBD1 (6 bases). CDR3 size: 15 residues. From germline, CDR1 is SGDLS and CDR2 YYNGEE. Trimming cost V 2 bases and J 5 bases, with 13 bases left between them. The CDR3 bases are TGTGCCAGCAGCGTTTCGACAGGACGAAATGAAAAACTGTTTTTT. Amino acids: CASSVSTGRNEKLFF. The full variable domain, completed using reference TRBV9 and TRBJ1-4, is DSGVTQTPKHLITATGQRVTLRCSPRSGDLSVYWYQQSLDQGLQFLIQYYNGEERAKGNILERFSAQQFPDLHSELNLSSLELGDSALYFCASSVSTGRNEKLFFGSGTQLSVL.